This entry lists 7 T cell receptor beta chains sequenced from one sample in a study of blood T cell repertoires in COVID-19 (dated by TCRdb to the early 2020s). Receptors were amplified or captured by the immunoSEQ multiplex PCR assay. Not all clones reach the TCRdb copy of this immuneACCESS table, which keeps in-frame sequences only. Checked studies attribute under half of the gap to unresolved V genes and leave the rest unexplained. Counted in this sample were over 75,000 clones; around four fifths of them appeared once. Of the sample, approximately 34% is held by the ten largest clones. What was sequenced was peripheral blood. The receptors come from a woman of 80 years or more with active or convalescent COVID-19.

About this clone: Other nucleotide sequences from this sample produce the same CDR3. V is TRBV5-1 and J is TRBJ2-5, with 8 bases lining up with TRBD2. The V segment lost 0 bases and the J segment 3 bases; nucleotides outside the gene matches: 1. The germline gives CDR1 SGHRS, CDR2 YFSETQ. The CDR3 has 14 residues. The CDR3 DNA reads TGCGCCAGCAGCTTGGCGGGGGGGGAAGAGACCCAGTACTTC. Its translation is CASSLAGGEETQYF.

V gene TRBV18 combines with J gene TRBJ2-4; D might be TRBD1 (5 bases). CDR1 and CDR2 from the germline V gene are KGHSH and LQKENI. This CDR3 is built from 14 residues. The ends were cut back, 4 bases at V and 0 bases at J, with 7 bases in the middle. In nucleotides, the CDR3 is TGTGCCAGCTCACGCGACAGAGCCAAAAACATTCAGTACTTC. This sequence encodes CASSRDRAKNIQYF.

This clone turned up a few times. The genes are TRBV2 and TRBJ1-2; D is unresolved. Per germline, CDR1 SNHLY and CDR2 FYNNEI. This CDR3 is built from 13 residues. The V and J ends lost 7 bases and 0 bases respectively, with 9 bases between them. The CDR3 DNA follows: TGTGCCAGCACCCATGACTCTAACTATGGCTACACCTTC. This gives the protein CASTHDSNYGYTF.

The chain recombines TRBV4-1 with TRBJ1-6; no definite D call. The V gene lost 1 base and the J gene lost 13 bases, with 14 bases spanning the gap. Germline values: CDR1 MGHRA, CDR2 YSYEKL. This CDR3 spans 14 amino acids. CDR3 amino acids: CASSQVIEFPPLHF. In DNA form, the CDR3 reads TGCGCCAGCAGCCAAGTAATAGAGTTCCCCCCCCTCCACTTT.

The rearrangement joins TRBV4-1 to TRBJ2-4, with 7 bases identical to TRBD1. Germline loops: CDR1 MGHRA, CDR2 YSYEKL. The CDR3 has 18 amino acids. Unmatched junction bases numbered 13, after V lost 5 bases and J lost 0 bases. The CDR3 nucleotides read TGCGCCAGCAGCACACCTAAGGGGGCAACTTTAGCCAAAAACATTCAGTACTTC. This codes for CASSTPKGATLAKNIQYF.

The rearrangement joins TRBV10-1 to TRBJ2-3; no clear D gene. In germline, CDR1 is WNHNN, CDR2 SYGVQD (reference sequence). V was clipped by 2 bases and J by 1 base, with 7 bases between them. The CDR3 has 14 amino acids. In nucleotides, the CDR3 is TGCGCCAGCAGTGAGACTTCCCGCACAGATACGCAGTATTTT. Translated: CASSETSRTDTQYF.

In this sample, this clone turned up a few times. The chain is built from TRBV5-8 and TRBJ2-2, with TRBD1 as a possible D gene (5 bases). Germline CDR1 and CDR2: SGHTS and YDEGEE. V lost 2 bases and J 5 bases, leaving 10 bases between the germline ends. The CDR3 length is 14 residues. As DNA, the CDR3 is TGTGCCAGCAGCTTTGTACAGGTGACCGGGGAGCTGTTTTTT. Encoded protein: CASSFVQVTGELFF.